Each of the 6 T cell receptor beta chains below was sequenced from the same sample in a study of T cell changes during pregnancy in multiple sclerosis. The protocol was immunoSEQ multiplex PCR, while the TCRdb copy is restricted to in-frame clones and leaves out a portion. The sample has about 22,000 clones, approximately 84% seen once. Material: CD8+ T cells from peripheral blood mononuclear cells, obtained after pregnancy. The receptors were sampled from a female donor with multiple sclerosis, enrolled in a pregnancy study.

In its sample, this clone ranks as medium-sized. This chain joins TRBV11-2 and TRBJ2-3, with a tentative D call TRBD1 (6 bases). CDR3 length: 16 amino acids. Germline assignment: CDR1 SGHAT and CDR2 FQNNGV. V was cut by 5 bases and J by 2 bases, with 17 bases left in between. For the CDR3, the DNA is TGTGCCAGCAGCAGCGAGGGGGACCATAACACAGATACGCAGTATTTT. Its protein is CASSSEGDHNTDTQYF.

The V gene is TRBV6-1, the J gene TRBJ1-1; 8 bases line up with TRBD1. Trimming cost V 5 bases and J 4 bases; bases outside gene matches: 6. CDR3 length: 14 residues. The V gene's germline CDR1 is MNHNS and CDR2 SASEGT. The CDR3 DNA sequence: TGTGCCAGCAGTCCCGGACAGGGTGTCACTGAAGCTTTCTTT. Amino acid sequence: CASSPGQGVTEAFF.

V is TRBV4-1 and J is TRBJ2-5; TRBD2 agrees at 9 bases. This CDR3 is built from 15 residues. Per germline, CDR1 MGHRA and CDR2 YSYEKL. Trimming removed 3 bases from V and 5 bases from J; junction bases left unmatched: 7. This CDR3 is CASSHPGTSFETQYF. For the CDR3, the DNA is TGCGCCAGCAGCCACCCCGGGACTAGCTTCGAGACCCAGTACTTC.

V gene TRBV21-1 combines with J gene TRBJ2-3; the D call in the table, TRBD1, was not verified against the DNA. TRBV21-1 is classified as a pseudogene. The CDR3 covers 17 residues. CDR3 sequence reads: CASSNRDRVVSTDTQYF. CDR3 in DNA: TGTGCCAGCAGCAACCGGGACAGGGTGGTGAGCACAGATACGCAGTATTTT.

The chain carries TRBV27 and TRBJ2-1, with D uncertain. The CDR3 consists of 11 residues. The V end was cut by 8 bases, the J end by 4 bases, with 6 bases between. The germline gives CDR1 MNHEY, CDR2 SMNVEV (reference sequence). This CDR3 is CASYYYNEQFF. The DNA for the CDR3 is TGTGCCAGCTATTATTACAATGAGCAGTTCTTC.

The chain carries TRBV5-1 and TRBJ2-2; 7 bases are a match to TRBD1. The germline CDR1 and CDR2 sequences are SGHRS and YFSETQ. Unmatched junction bases numbered 8, after V lost 7 bases and J lost 5 bases. The CDR3 runs 14 residues. CDR3 DNA sequence: TGCGCCAGCTCGTATACAGGGGCGACCGGGGAGCTGTTTTTT. Translation gives CASSYTGATGELFF.